A selection of T cell receptor beta chains follows, all from one sample in a study of blood T cells in healthy people across ages. Each CDR3 protein is one row after TCRdb ran MiXCR on the 5' RACE reads. The sample holds 600,000 to 900,000 distinct CDR3 sequences, roughly 26% seen once. These data were also filed under a second study, of T cells of mothers and their children.

The material sequenced was blood. All receptors come from a boy under 18 in good health. CDR3s include the opening cysteine and the closing phenylalanine or tryptophan. The D gene is left open where the match is weak. A row's size may be missing; if present it is once, few, many or a size class.

clone size	D gene	J gene	V gene	CDR3 protein	CDR3 DNA
-	-	TRBJ1-1	TRBV29-1	CSVEDAFPVNTEAFF	TGCAGCGTTGAAGATGCCTTCCCGGTTAACACTGAAGCTTTCTTT
-	TRBD2	TRBJ2-1	TRBV10-3	CATREGPISYNEQFF	TGTGCCACCAGGGAGGGCCCTATCTCCTACAATGAGCAGTTCTTC
-	TRBD1	TRBJ1-1	TRBV7-6	CASSSGTGRLLTEAFF	TGTGCCAGCAGCTCCGGGACAGGGAGGCTTCTCACTGAAGCTTTCTTT
-	TRBD1	TRBJ1-6	TRBV5-1	CASSNGQGRNSPLHF	TGCGCCAGCAGCAACGGACAGGGGCGAAATTCACCCCTCCACTTT
-	-	TRBJ1-2	TRBV7-8	CASSFGGIYGYTF	TGTGCCAGCAGCTTTGGGGGGATCTATGGCTACACCTTC
-	-	TRBJ1-1	TRBV10-3	CAIRTGTENTEAFF	TGTGCCATCAGGACCGGGACGGAGAACACTGAAGCTTTCTTT
once	-	TRBJ2-1	TRBV2	CATRAGRNEQFF	TGTGCCACCAGGGCAGGGAGGAATGAGCAGTTCTTC
few	-	TRBJ2-4	TRBV7-9	CASSPRDLNIQYF	TGTGCCAGCAGCCCCCGGGACTTGAACATTCAGTACTTC
few	-	TRBJ2-4	TRBV21-1	CASSKGRTDVLAKNIQYF	TGTGCCAGCAGCAAAGGGAGGACAGACGTCCTAGCCAAAAACATTCAGTACTTC
few	TRBD1	TRBJ1-6	TRBV14	CASSQAQGQHNSPLHF	TGTGCCAGCAGCCAAGCTCAGGGACAGCATAATTCACCCCTCCACTTT
-	-	TRBJ2-1	TRBV5-1	CASSLAGGEYEQFF	TGCGCCAGCAGCTTGGCCGGAGGGGAATATGAGCAGTTCTTC
-	-	TRBJ2-7	TRBV10-3	CAISEPDSSYEQYF	TGTGCCATCAGTGAGCCGGACTCATCCTACGAGCAGTACTTC
-	TRBD2	TRBJ2-1	TRBV29-1	CSVAGSSGSYNEQFF	TGCAGCGTTGCCGGCTCTAGCGGATCCTACAATGAGCAGTTCTTC
-	-	TRBJ2-1	TRBV7-2	CASSLGVVYNEQFF	TGTGCCAGCAGCTTAGGGGTCGTTTACAATGAGCAGTTCTTC
-	TRBD1	TRBJ1-2	TRBV28	CASSSSGQQANYSYTF	TGTGCCAGCAGTTCCTCGGGACAGCAAGCTAACTATAGCTACACCTTC
few	-	TRBJ2-5	TRBV25-1	CASSERGQGETQYF	TGTGCCAGCAGTGAACGCGGCCAAGGAGAGACCCAGTACTTC
-	-	TRBJ2-7	TRBV28	CASLRSGSYEQYF	TGTGCCAGCTTACGGAGCGGTTCCTACGAGCAGTACTTC
-	-	TRBJ2-3	TRBV10-3	CAIGELASTDTQYF	TGTGCCATCGGGGAGCTTGCTAGCACAGATACGCAGTATTTT
-	-	TRBJ2-3	TRBV7-2	CASGKDVGLDGDTQYF	TGTGCCAGCGGGAAGGACGTGGGCTTAGACGGAGATACGCAGTATTTT
-	TRBD2	TRBJ2-5	TRBV7-2	CASSLGTSGAGTQYF	TGTGCCAGCAGCCTCGGGACTAGCGGGGCAGGGACCCAGTACTTC
-	-	TRBJ2-1	TRBV30	CAWSVHQLSSYNEQFF	TGTGCCTGGAGTGTACACCAGTTAAGCTCCTACAATGAGCAGTTCTTC
-	-	TRBJ2-3	TRBV5-1	CASSLWTTDTQYF	TGCGCCAGCAGCTTGTGGACTACAGATACGCAGTATTTT
many	TRBD1	TRBJ1-1	TRBV5-1	CASGQGLNTEAFF	TGTGCCAGCGGACAGGGTTTGAACACTGAAGCTTTCTTT
few	TRBD2	TRBJ2-5	TRBV5-1	CASSPTSALQETQYF	TGCGCCAGCAGCCCCACTAGCGCCCTCCAAGAGACCCAGTACTTC
-	-	TRBJ2-3	TRBV7-6	CASSLAGATTDTQYF	TGTGCCAGCAGCTTAGCGGGAGCAACCACAGATACGCAGTATTTT
few	TRBD2	TRBJ2-7	TRBV5-1	CASSLGGTTEQYF	TGCGCCAGCAGCTTGGGCGGGACTACGGAGCAGTACTTC
few	TRBD1	TRBJ2-3	TRBV20-1	CSADTGADTQYF	TGCAGTGCAGATACAGGGGCAGATACGCAGTATTTT
-	-	TRBJ2-1	TRBV12-3/TRBV12-4	CASSLRSGDYNEQFF	TGTGCCAGCAGTTTAAGGAGCGGAGACTACAATGAGCAGTTCTTC
-	-	TRBJ2-6	TRBV7-2	CASSLAYSGETPGANVLTF	TGTGCCAGCAGCTTAGCGTATTCAGGGGAGACCCCTGGGGCCAACGTCCTGACTTTC
few	-	TRBJ2-3	TRBV5-1	CASSLDGRVQDTQYF	TGCGCCAGCAGCTTGGACGGCCGGGTCCAAGATACGCAGTATTTT
-	-	TRBJ1-5	TRBV9	CASSPHRGNQPQHF	TGTGCCAGCAGCCCCCACCGGGGCAATCAGCCCCAGCATTTT
-	-	TRBJ1-5	TRBV6-1	CASRKRYVGNQPQHF	TGTGCCAGCAGGAAGCGATATGTAGGCAATCAGCCCCAGCATTTT
-	-	TRBJ1-2	TRBV7-9	CASSANVLNYGYTF	TGTGCCAGCAGCGCCAACGTCTTGAACTATGGCTACACCTTC
-	-	TRBJ1-1	TRBV6-1	CASSETYETEAFF	TGTGCCAGCAGTGAAACGTACGAGACTGAAGCTTTCTTT
-	TRBD1	TRBJ2-1	TRBV29-1	CSVEGQGASSEQFF	TGCAGCGTTGAAGGCCAGGGGGCAAGTAGTGAGCAGTTCTTC
many	-	TRBJ2-7	TRBV7-2	CASSLETGSYEQYF	TGTGCCAGCAGCTTAGAGACGGGTTCCTACGAGCAGTACTTC
few	-	TRBJ2-3	TRBV7-2	CASSLWGGDTDTQYF	TGTGCCAGCAGCTTATGGGGCGGAGACACAGATACGCAGTATTTT
-	-	TRBJ1-5	TRBV10-3	CAISSSSGANQPQHF	TGTGCCATCAGCTCAAGCTCTGGGGCCAATCAGCCCCAGCATTTT
-	TRBD1	TRBJ1-2	TRBV10-2	CASRAGQRVYGYTF	TGCGCCAGCAGAGCGGGACAGAGAGTCTATGGCTACACCTTC
-	TRBD1	TRBJ2-7	TRBV28	CASSFSGTGGHEQYF	TGTGCCAGCAGTTTTTCCGGGACAGGGGGACACGAGCAGTACTTC
few	-	TRBJ1-5	TRBV12-3/TRBV12-4	CASGETTNQPQHF	TGTGCCAGCGGTGAGACAACCAATCAGCCCCAGCATTTT
-	-	TRBJ1-5	TRBV27	CASESRDSFTTSNQPQHF	TGTGCCAGCGAGTCCCGGGACTCATTTACTACTAGCAATCAGCCCCAGCATTTT
few	-	TRBJ2-7	TRBV7-9	CASSSDGFVEQYF	TGTGCCAGCAGCTCGGACGGGTTTGTCGAGCAGTACTTC
-	TRBD2	TRBJ2-1	TRBV4-1	CASSQSVAGGRGEQFF	TGCGCCAGCAGCCAGTCAGTGGCGGGGGGCCGGGGGGAGCAGTTCTTC
-	-	TRBJ1-4	TRBV10-3	CAISLTGTREKLFF	TGTGCCATCAGCCTCACAGGGACGAGAGAAAAACTGTTTTTT
few	-	TRBJ2-1	TRBV9	CASSPTQSSYNEQFF	TGTGCCAGCAGCCCCACCCAGAGCTCCTACAATGAGCAGTTCTTC
-	TRBD2	TRBJ2-3	TRBV2	CASRLAGGRTDTQYF	TGTGCCAGCAGGCTAGCGGGGGGACGCACAGATACGCAGTATTTT
few	-	TRBJ1-4	TRBV20-1	CSARGQVGEKLFF	TGCAGTGCTAGAGGACAGGTGGGGGAAAAACTGTTTTTT
-	TRBD1	TRBJ2-7	TRBV5-1	CASSPGTGSTYEQYF	TGCGCCAGCAGCCCCGGGACAGGGAGCACCTACGAGCAGTACTTC
few	-	TRBJ1-4	TRBV6-1	CASSIMGGETNEKLFF	TGTGCCAGCAGTATTATGGGGGGCGAAACTAATGAAAAACTGTTTTTT
few	-	TRBJ2-5	TRBV13	CASSPTREFPEQETQYF	TGTGCCAGCAGCCCCACCCGCGAATTTCCGGAGCAAGAGACCCAGTACTTC
once	TRBD1	TRBJ1-2	TRBV5-8	CASSYLRGQQLYGYTF	TGTGCCAGCAGCTACCTACGGGGACAGCAGCTCTATGGCTACACCTTC
few	-	TRBJ2-7	TRBV12-3/TRBV12-4	CASSLAEVSGQYF	TGTGCCAGCAGTTTAGCGGAGGTTTCTGGGCAGTACTTC
many	-	TRBJ2-5	TRBV12-3/TRBV12-4	CASSLQTEETQYF	TGTGCCAGCAGTTTGCAGACCGAGGAGACCCAGTACTTC
few	-	TRBJ1-1	TRBV27	CASRPDESEAFF	TGTGCCAGCAGGCCTGACGAATCCGAAGCTTTCTTT
-	-	TRBJ1-6	TRBV7-6	CASSVGDSPLHF	TGTGCCAGCAGCGTTGGGGATTCACCCCTCCACTTT
-	TRBD1	TRBJ1-5	TRBV10-2	CASSFKGAGQPQHF	TGCGCCAGCAGTTTCAAGGGGGCAGGGCAGCCCCAGCATTTT